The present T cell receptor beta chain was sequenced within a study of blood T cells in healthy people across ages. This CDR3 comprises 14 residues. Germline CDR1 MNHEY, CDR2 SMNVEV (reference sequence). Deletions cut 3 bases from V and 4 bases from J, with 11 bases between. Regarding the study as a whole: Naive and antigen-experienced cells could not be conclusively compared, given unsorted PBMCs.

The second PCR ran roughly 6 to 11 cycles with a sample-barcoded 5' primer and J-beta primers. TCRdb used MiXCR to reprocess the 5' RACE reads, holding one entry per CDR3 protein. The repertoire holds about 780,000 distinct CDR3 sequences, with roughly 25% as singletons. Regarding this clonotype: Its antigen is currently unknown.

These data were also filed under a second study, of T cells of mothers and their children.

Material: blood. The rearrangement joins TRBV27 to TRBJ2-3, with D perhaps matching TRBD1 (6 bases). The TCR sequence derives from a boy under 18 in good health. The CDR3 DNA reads TGTGCCAGCAGTTTTCAGGGGCGGGCAGATACGCAGTATTTT. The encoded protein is CASSFQGRADTQYF.